The 17 T cell receptor beta chains given below trace back to one sample, sequenced in a study of cytomegalovirus exposure and HLA in healthy donors. This PCR relied on a set of 60 Vbeta primers and 13 Jbeta primers. Profiled with immunoSEQ multiplex PCR; TCRdb holds only in-frame clones, not every one. The sample comprises approximately 110,000 clones, around 70% of which are singletons, and 4% to 5.5% rests with the top ten. Specimen: PBMCs. These receptors were collected from a man aged 30 to 45 in good health and CMV-seropositive.

The chain combines TRBV28 with TRBJ1-2; 9 nucleotides line up with TRBD1. The CDR3 has 16 residues. The germline gives CDR1 MDHEN, CDR2 SYDVKM. Trimming took 3 bases from V and 7 from J; bases not matched to a gene: 12. The CDR3, as DNA: TGTGCCAGCAGTTTCGCCTCGGACAGGGGAAGTTTTGGCTACACCTTC. It codes for CASSFASDRGSFGYTF.

Of note for this clone: An end of the junction differs from the germline gene, which may be a read error. The CDR3 DNA reads TGTTCCAGCAGCTTGGGGACAGGGGTGGGTGTCTATGGCTACACCTTC. Translating it yields CSSSLGTGVGVYGYTF. The rearrangement links TRBV7-9 to TRBJ1-2; 10 bases align to TRBD1. The germline gives CDR1 SEHNR, CDR2 FQNEAQ (reference sequence). CDR3 length equals 16 residues. The variable domain in full, completed from reference TRBV7-9 and TRBJ1-2, reads DTGVSQNPRHKITKRGQNVTFRCDPISEHNRLYWYRQTLGQGPEFLTYFQNEAQLEKSRLLSDRFSAERPKGSFSTLEIQRTEQGDSAMYLCSSSLGTGVGVYGYTFGSGTRLTVV.

The genes are TRBV4-1 and TRBJ1-1, with 7 bases aligning to TRBD1. The length of the CDR3 is 14 residues. Germline values: CDR1 MGHRA, CDR2 YSYEKL. V trimming: 9 bases; J trimming: 4 bases; junction bases outside the gene matches: 11. The CDR3 region has the DNA TGCGCCAGTCGAGGAGAGGGGGCGATCACTGAAGCTTTCTTT. Protein: CASRGEGAITEAFF.

The chain couples TRBV6-1 to TRBJ1-5; D remains ambiguous. The CDR3 sequence is 13 residues long. Per the germline V gene, CDR1 is MNHNS and CDR2 is SASEGT. Between the trimmed V and J ends, which lost 1 base and 4 bases, there was a span of 5 bases. CDR3 DNA: TGTGCCAGCAGTGAAGGTCTTAATCAGCCCCAGCATTTT. Residues: CASSEGLNQPQHF.

This sequence joins TRBV28 and TRBJ2-3, with D possibly being TRBD2 (6 bases). Trimming cost V 4 bases and J 6 bases, with 17 bases left between them. The germline gives CDR1 MDHEN, CDR2 SYDVKM. The CDR3 totals 15 residues. Here the CDR3 reads CASSSPLAGKDTQYF. The CDR3 DNA is TGTGCCAGCAGTTCCCCCCTTGCGGGGAAGGATACGCAGTATTTT.

This chain uses TRBV7-3 with TRBJ2-3; 11 bases map to TRBD2. The CDR3 totals 16 residues. The trim removed 3 bases at V and 2 bases at J, leaving 4 bases unmatched. Germline CDR1 is SGHTA and CDR2 is FQGTGA. CDR3 coding DNA: TGTGCCAGCAGCTTGACTAGCGGGGCGGACACAGATACGCAGTATTTT. Its translation: CASSLTSGADTDTQYF.

The J gene is TRBJ2-5, the V gene TRBV5-4; unclear D gene. CDR1 and CDR2 (germline): SGHNT, YYREEE (reference sequence). V was pared by 0 bases and J by 2 bases, with 11 bases between. The CDR3 contains 15 residues. Here the CDR3 DNA reads TGTGCCAGCAGCTTGGGACGAGGATCGCAAGAGACCCAGTACTTC. The encoded protein is CASSLGRGSQETQYF.

This clone turned up a few times. The J gene is TRBJ1-2, the V gene TRBV29-1, with 8 bases that match TRBD1. Germline CDR1 is SQVTM and CDR2 is ANQGSEA. V was pared by 6 bases and J by 3 bases, with 9 bases of the junction left unmatched. The CDR3 is 14 amino acids. CDR3: CSVRGQVGDYGYTF. CDR3 DNA sequence: TGCAGCGTAAGGGGACAGGTCGGGGACTATGGCTACACCTTC. The full variable domain, its missing parts supplied by reference TRBV29-1 and TRBJ1-2, is SAVISQKPSRDICQRGTSLTIQCQVDSQVTMMFWYRQQPGQSLTLIATANQGSEATYESGFVIDKFPISRPNLTFSTLTVSNMSPEDSSIYLCSVRGQVGDYGYTFGSGTRLTVV.

This clone was seen more than once but under ten times. V and J are TRBV7-7 and TRBJ2-3; TRBD1 matches at 7 bases. The CDR3 consists of 15 residues. The germline V gene has CDR1 SSHAT and CDR2 FNYEAQ (reference sequence). Trimming cost V 7 bases and J 3 bases; bases outside gene matches: 10. CDR3 amino acids: CASTPLARGTDTQYF. The CDR3 DNA reads TGTGCCAGCACCCCACTCGCCAGGGGGACAGATACGCAGTATTTT.

For this clone: The same CDR3 also results from other DNA sequences found in this sample. This chain links TRBV5-5 with TRBJ1-6; D call uncertain. The CDR3 has 15 amino acids. Germline V gives CDR1 SGHKS, CDR2 YYEKEE (reference sequence). Between the trimmed V and J ends, which lost 4 bases and 0 bases, there was a span of 8 bases. CDR3 amino acids: CASSPGDSYNSPLHF. CDR3 DNA sequence: TGTGCCAGCAGCCCGGGTGACTCCTATAATTCACCCCTCCACTTT. The whole variable domain, filled in from reference TRBV5-5 and TRBJ1-6, reads DAGVTQSPTHLIKTRGQQVTLRCSPISGHKSVSWYQQVLGQGPQFIFQYYEKEERGRGNFPDRFSARQFPNYSSELNVNALLLGDSALYLCASSPGDSYNSPLHFGNGTRLTVT.

This chain links TRBV6-1 with TRBJ1-2; D is possibly TRBD1 (5 bases). The CDR3 contains 14 residues. Trimming removed 2 bases from V and 4 bases from J, with 11 bases in between. Per the germline V gene, CDR1 is MNHNS and CDR2 is SASEGT. DNA of the CDR3: TGTGCCAGCAGTGAATCAGTCAGGGCCTATGGCTACACCTTC. Translating gives CASSESVRAYGYTF.

Details on this clone: One end of the junction is discordant with germline, which a read error may explain. V usage is TRBV7-9 and J usage is TRBJ1-2, with D uncertain. CDR1 is SEHNR, CDR2 FQNEAQ, per germline (reference sequence). CDR3 length: 12 residues. CDR3 region: CSSSLYQRGYTF. The CDR3 DNA reads as TGTTCCAGCAGCTTATACCAGAGGGGCTACACCTTC.

The chain carries TRBV27 and TRBJ2-1, with 9 bases identical to TRBD1. J gave up 8 bases and V 5 bases, and 10 bases lay outside the gene matches. Looked up from germline, CDR1 is MNHEY and CDR2 is SMNVEV (reference sequence). The CDR3 is 15 residues long. CDR3 region: CASSLRDRERDEQFF. The CDR3, as DNA: TGTGCCAGCAGTCTCCGGGACAGGGAACGGGATGAGCAGTTCTTC.

V gene TRBV9 combines with J gene TRBJ2-1; 10 nucleotides align to TRBD2. The germline V gene has CDR1 SGDLS and CDR2 YYNGEE. The CDR3 runs to 15 residues. Unmatched junction bases numbered 0, after V lost 0 bases and J lost 3 bases. CDR3 loop: CASSVVAGGYNEQFF. The CDR3 DNA sequence: TGTGCCAGCAGCGTAGTAGCGGGGGGCTACAATGAGCAGTTCTTC.

The rearrangement joins TRBV4-1 to TRBJ2-3; D call uncertain. The CDR3 loop spans 12 amino acids. CDR1 MGHRA and CDR2 YSYEKL come from the germline V gene. With 1 base removed from V and 5 bases from J, the gap between germline ends came to 4 bases. The CDR3 DNA follows: TGCGCCAGCAGCCAAGTCCGAGATACGCAGTATTTT. Translated: CASSQVRDTQYF.

The V call is TRBV9, the J call TRBJ2-1; 8 nucleotides match TRBD2. Germline V lookup: CDR1 SGDLS, CDR2 YYNGEE. With V trimmed by 4 bases and J by 0 bases, 3 bases remained unmatched. This CDR3 spans 15 amino acids. For the CDR3, the DNA is TGTGCCAGCAGCCCGCGGGGGGTCTCCTACAATGAGCAGTTCTTC. This gives the protein CASSPRGVSYNEQFF.

The chain employs TRBV28 and TRBJ2-7, with TRBD1 identical over 8 bases. The CDR3 extends over 14 amino acids. V lost 6 bases, J lost 2 bases, and 6 bases stayed unmatched. CDR1 is MDHEN, CDR2 SYDVKM, per germline. The CDR3 DNA sequence: TGTGCCAGCAGACTCCCGGGACAGGCCTACGAGCAGTACTTC. Translating gives CASRLPGQAYEQYF.